A selection of T cell receptor beta chains follows, all from one sample in a study of blood T cell repertoires in COVID-19. The method was immunoSEQ multiplex PCR; TCRdb's version includes in-frame clones alone and lacks a portion of them. Of hundreds of thousands of clones detected, more than 70% appear once; the ten largest clones hold about 4%. The material sequenced was PBMCs or T cells enriched from blood (not recorded which). These receptor sequences come from a man younger than 45 with acute COVID-19. CDR3s include the opening cysteine and the closing phenylalanine or tryptophan. The order of the fields is clone size, D gene, J gene, V gene, CDR3 protein, CDR3 DNA. The D gene is left open where the match is weak. The size field is filled for only some rows; it gives once, few, many or a size class.

size: NA; D: NA; J: TRBJ2-1; V: TRBV29-1; CDR3: CSVGARGLYNEQFF; DNA: TGCAGCGTTGGGGCGCGGGGACTCTACAATGAGCAGTTCTTC
size: NA; D: TRBD2; J: TRBJ2-3; V: TRBV4-1; CDR3: CASSRMIAGVTDTQYF; DNA: TGCGCCAGCAGCCGGATGATCGCGGGGGTCACAGATACGCAGTATTTT
size: NA; D: NA; J: TRBJ1-1; V: TRBV2; CDR3: CASSLSASTTEAFF; DNA: TGTGCCAGCAGTTTGAGTGCTAGTACCACTGAAGCTTTCTTT
size: NA; D: NA; J: TRBJ2-7; V: TRBV6-1; CDR3: CASSDILGRLKGFYEQYF; DNA: TGTGCCAGCAGTGACATCCTTGGCCGGTTGAAGGGGTTCTACGAGCAGTACTTC
size: NA; D: TRBD1; J: TRBJ1-5; V: TRBV27; CDR3: CASRMTGGQPQHF; DNA: TGTGCCAGCAGAATGACAGGGGGACAGCCCCAGCATTTT
size: NA; D: NA; J: TRBJ2-7; V: TRBV16; CDR3: CASSHGDGEQYF; DNA: TGTGCCAGCAGCCATGGAGATGGCGAGCAGTACTTC
size: NA; D: NA; J: TRBJ2-3; V: TRBV2; CDR3: CASQGGGQDTQYF; DNA: TGTGCCAGCCAGGGGGGCGGGCAAGATACGCAGTATTTT
size: NA; D: TRBD2; J: TRBJ2-5; V: TRBV7-2; CDR3: CASSPGLAGGRAQYF; DNA: TGTGCCAGCAGCCCCGGACTAGCGGGGGGGCGGGCCCAGTACTTC
size: NA; D: NA; J: TRBJ1-1; V: TRBV16; CDR3: CASSQLSLGGTEAFF; DNA: TGTGCCAGCAGCCAATTGTCCCTGGGGGGCACTGAAGCTTTCTTT
size: few; D: NA; J: TRBJ1-6; V: TRBV14; CDR3: CASSQDLMVSGSPLHF; DNA: TGTGCCAGCAGCCAAGACCTCATGGTCAGCGGTTCACCCCTCCACTTT
size: NA; D: NA; J: TRBJ1-1; V: TRBV27; CDR3: CASSHREGGTEAFF; DNA: TGTGCCAGCAGTCACAGGGAGGGGGGCACTGAAGCTTTCTTT
size: NA; D: TRBD1; J: TRBJ2-7; V: TRBV28; CDR3: CASCLHLRQGHNEQYF; DNA: TGTGCCAGCTGTCTCCATCTCCGACAGGGCCACAACGAGCAGTACTTC
size: NA; D: TRBD1; J: TRBJ2-5; V: TRBV9; CDR3: CASSAGTGPKGQYF; DNA: TGTGCCAGCAGTGCCGGGACAGGTCCCAAGGGCCAGTACTTC
size: NA; D: TRBD1; J: TRBJ2-7; V: TRBV27; CDR3: CASSFGQGAEQYF; DNA: TGTGCCAGCAGTTTCGGACAGGGCGCCGAGCAGTACTTC
size: NA; D: NA; J: TRBJ1-5; V: TRBV5-1; CDR3: CASSLSGSRYQPQHF; DNA: TGCGCCAGCAGCTTGAGTGGAAGCAGGTATCAGCCCCAGCATTTT
size: NA; D: NA; J: TRBJ1-6; V: TRBV7-6; CDR3: CASSLDSSYNSPLHF; DNA: TGTGCCAGCAGCTTAGACAGCTCCTATAATTCACCCCTCCACTTT
size: NA; D: NA; J: TRBJ1-2; V: TRBV7-6; CDR3: CASSEGTGSRGYTF; DNA: TGTGCCAGCAGCGAAGGCACAGGGTCGCGCGGCTACACCTTC
size: NA; D: NA; J: TRBJ2-2; V: TRBV24-1; CDR3: CATRTYRDTGELFF; DNA: TGTGCCACCAGGACATACAGAGACACCGGGGAGCTGTTTTTT
size: NA; D: NA; J: TRBJ1-4; V: TRBV28; CDR3: CASSFRVEKLFF; DNA: TGTGCCAGCAGCTTCAGGGTTGAAAAACTGTTTTTT
size: NA; D: NA; J: TRBJ1-5; V: TRBV5-5; CDR3: CASSPGNSNQPQHF; DNA: TGTGCCAGCAGCCCGGGAAATAGCAATCAGCCCCAGCATTTT
size: NA; D: NA; J: TRBJ2-3; V: TRBV5-6; CDR3: CASSWAGLHTDTQYF; DNA: TGTGCCAGCAGCTGGGCGGGACTTCACACAGATACGCAGTATTTT
size: NA; D: TRBD1; J: TRBJ2-7; V: TRBV7-9; CDR3: CASSQGAGEQYF; DNA: TGTGCCAGCAGCCAGGGGGCAGGGGAGCAGTACTTC
size: NA; D: TRBD2; J: TRBJ2-5; V: TRBV6-5; CDR3: CASSYGTSAETQYF; DNA: TGTGCCAGCAGTTATGGGACTAGCGCGGAGACCCAGTACTTC
size: NA; D: TRBD1; J: TRBJ2-7; V: TRBV5-1; CDR3: CASSGTGSQYEQYF; DNA: TGCGCCAGCAGCGGGACAGGGAGTCAGTACGAGCAGTACTTC
size: NA; D: NA; J: TRBJ1-2; V: TRBV7-2; CDR3: CASSLRGTDFYGYTF; DNA: TGTGCCAGCAGCTTAAGGGGTACGGATTTCTATGGCTACACCTTC
size: NA; D: TRBD2; J: TRBJ2-7; V: TRBV11-2; CDR3: CASSRTGTNYEQYF; DNA: TGTGCCAGCAGCCGTACCGGGACTAATTACGAGCAGTACTTC
size: NA; D: NA; J: TRBJ1-3; V: TRBV9; CDR3: CASSVGETWGEGNTIYF; DNA: TGTGCCAGCAGCGTAGGCGAAACGTGGGGAGAGGGAAACACCATATATTTT
size: NA; D: TRBD1; J: TRBJ1-1; V: TRBV29-1; CDR3: CSVGPGQGNTEAFF; DNA: TGCAGCGTTGGACCGGGACAGGGCAATACTGAAGCTTTCTTT
size: once; D: NA; J: TRBJ1-4; V: TRBV3-1/TRBV3-2; CDR3: CASSPNIATNEKLFF; DNA: TGTGCCAGCAGCCCGAACATTGCAACTAATGAAAAACTGTTTTTT
size: NA; D: NA; J: TRBJ1-5; V: TRBV5-1; CDR3: CASSFTGLSNQPQHF; DNA: TGCGCCAGCAGCTTCACGGGTCTTAGCAATCAGCCCCAGCATTTT
size: NA; D: NA; J: TRBJ2-1; V: TRBV11-2; CDR3: CASSLISVSNEQFF; DNA: TGTGCCAGCAGCTTGATTTCGGTTTCCAATGAGCAGTTCTTC
size: NA; D: NA; J: TRBJ1-5; V: TRBV19; CDR3: CASSISGQFSGQPQHF; DNA: TGTGCCAGTAGTATATCGGGCCAATTTAGCGGTCAGCCCCAGCATTTT
size: NA; D: TRBD1; J: TRBJ1-2; V: TRBV27; CDR3: CASSWDRYYGYTF; DNA: TGTGCCAGCAGTTGGGACAGATACTATGGCTACACCTTC
size: few; D: NA; J: TRBJ1-2; V: TRBV24-1; CDR3: CATSERTPNYGYTF; DNA: TGTGCCACCAGTGAAAGGACACCTAACTATGGCTACACCTTC